Listed here are 28 T cell receptor beta chains from one sample, sequenced in a study of shared clonotypes between healthy human individuals. Profiling relied on immunoSEQ multiplex PCR, and the TCRdb table lists in-frame clones only, not all of them. Of about 2.1 million clones in the sample, 90% to 95% were seen once. As defined, naive CD8 cells were CD45RO-negative and positively selected for CCR7, with terminally differentiated effector memory CD45RA+ cells excluded. Sequenced sample: naive CD8+ T cells from PBMCs. The source of these receptors is a man in his late teens or twenties in good health. Some clones in this sample may be carry-over from other donors' samples.

The chain links TRBV11-2 to TRBJ1-1; no reliable D call. Looked up from germline, CDR1 is SGHAT and CDR2 is FQNNGV. The CDR3 is made up of 16 amino acids. V lost 4 bases and J 3 bases, leaving 18 bases between the germline ends. The DNA for the CDR3 is TGTGCCAGCAGCTCCCCCCCCTGGAGGGAGGACACTGAAGCTTTCTTT. Protein sequence: CASSSPPWREDTEAFF.

The chain is built from TRBV5-4 and TRBJ2-5; D is possibly TRBD2 (5 bases). The CDR3 extends over 16 amino acids. Germline-derived CDR1 and CDR2 are SGHNT and YYREEE (reference sequence). V dropped 0 bases and J dropped 5 bases, with 17 bases sitting between them. This chain's CDR3 is CASSLGLAFAAETQYF. The DNA for the CDR3 is TGTGCCAGCAGCTTGGGGCTAGCCTTCGCCGCCGAGACCCAGTACTTC.

The rearrangement links TRBV19 to TRBJ1-2; possible D gene TRBD1, 6 bases. Per the germline V gene, CDR1 is LNHDA and CDR2 is SQIVND (reference sequence). Trimming removed 4 bases at V and 3 bases at J, with 12 bases between. The CDR3 totals 14 residues. The CDR3 bases are TGTGCCAGTAGTACTCCCAGGGGACACTATGGCTACACCTTC. This codes for CASSTPRGHYGYTF.

The chain employs TRBV7-9 and TRBJ2-5, with D maybe TRBD2 (5 bases). The CDR3 spans 16 residues. CDR1 is SEHNR and CDR2 is FQNEAQ in the germline V gene (reference sequence). Trimming took off 1 base at V and 5 bases at J, with 17 bases between the two ends. CDR3 sequence reads: CASSLVERRPPETQYF. CDR3 sequence (DNA): TGTGCCAGCAGCTTAGTTGAGCGGAGGCCCCCGGAGACCCAGTACTTC.

The chain joins TRBV7-9 to TRBJ2-7, with D perhaps TRBD2 (5 bases). The CDR3 has 14 amino acids. CDR1 SEHNR and CDR2 FQNEAQ come from the germline V gene (reference sequence). The V end lost 5 bases, the J end lost 4 bases, and 15 bases lay between the germline ends. The CDR3 loop is CASSRGKFTYEQYF. In DNA form, the CDR3 reads TGTGCCAGCAGCCGAGGGAAGTTCACTTACGAGCAGTACTTC.

The chain carries TRBV19 and TRBJ2-5; D unclear. Trimming removed 3 bases from V and 2 bases from J, with 10 bases in between. The germline V gene has CDR1 LNHDA and CDR2 SQIVND (reference sequence). The CDR3 contains 14 residues. DNA for the CDR3: TGTGCCAGTAGTATTCCGGCAGAACAAGAGACCCAGTACTTC. Translation: CASSIPAEQETQYF.

V usage is TRBV19 and J usage is TRBJ2-7, with 8 nucleotides matching TRBD2. CDR1 LNHDA and CDR2 SQIVND come from the germline V gene (reference sequence). This CDR3 comprises 15 residues. Unmatched junction bases numbered 4, after V lost 0 bases and J lost 3 bases. CDR3 nucleotide sequence: TGTGCCAGTAGTATAGACCGGGAGGGCCTCTACGAGCAGTACTTC. This codes for CASSIDREGLYEQYF.

V gene TRBV4-1 combines with J gene TRBJ1-3, with 8 bases that match TRBD1. CDR1 is MGHRA and CDR2 is YSYEKL in the germline V gene. This CDR3 comprises 18 residues. V was clipped by 0 bases and J by 2 bases; unmatched bases: 9. This CDR3 is CASSQEGTGLAAGNTIYF. For the CDR3, the DNA is TGCGCCAGCAGCCAAGAGGGGACAGGCTTGGCGGCTGGAAACACCATATATTTT.

The J gene is TRBJ2-5, the V gene TRBV7-9, with TRBD2 as a possible D gene (6 bases). Germline V gene data show CDR1 as SEHNR and CDR2 as FQNEAQ (reference sequence). V was clipped by 6 bases and J by 5 bases, with 7 bases between them. The CDR3 loop spans 11 amino acids. CDR3 loop: CASSGGETQYF. In DNA form, the CDR3 reads TGTGCCAGCAGTGGGGGGGAGACCCAGTACTTC.

The CDR3 sequence: CASSLSSPLNGQGYNEQFF. The CDR3 DNA reads as TGTGCCAGCAGTTTATCGTCCCCGTTGAACGGCCAGGGATACAATGAGCAGTTCTTC. The rearrangement links TRBV27 to TRBJ2-1, with D tentatively TRBD1 (5 bases). This CDR3 region has 19 residues. V dropped 0 bases and J dropped 4 bases, with 22 bases sitting between them. In germline, CDR1 is MNHEY, CDR2 SMNVEV (reference sequence).

The gene calls are TRBV5-1 and TRBJ2-1; D perhaps matches TRBD2 (5 bases). The CDR3 spans 19 residues. The V gene lost 0 bases and the J gene lost 0 bases, with 19 bases spanning the gap. Germline V gives CDR1 SGHRS, CDR2 YFSETQ. CDR3 amino acids: CASSLDTTLARGSYNEQFF. The CDR3 nucleotides are TGCGCCAGCAGCTTGGACACAACCTTAGCGAGAGGCTCCTACAATGAGCAGTTCTTC.

This clone has a single count. The chain has TRBV30 and TRBJ1-1; no definite D call. In germline, CDR1 is GTSNPN, CDR2 SVGIG (reference sequence). With 1 base removed from V and 1 base from J, the gap between germline ends came to 16 bases. The CDR3 totals 16 residues. CDR3 sequence reads: CAWSAPHLDWNTEAFF. In DNA form, the CDR3 reads TGTGCCTGGAGTGCGCCCCACCTGGACTGGAACACTGAAGCTTTCTTT.

CDR3 amino acids: CASGDRVGETQYF. The CDR3 DNA reads as TGTGCCAGCGGAGACAGGGTCGGAGAGACCCAGTACTTC. The chain combines TRBV9 with TRBJ2-5; 7 nucleotides align to TRBD1. J lost 4 bases, V lost 7 bases, and 7 bases had no gene match. Per germline, CDR1 SGDLS and CDR2 YYNGEE. This CDR3 has 13 residues. Combining the CDR3 with reference TRBV9 and TRBJ2-5 gives the whole variable domain DSGVTQTPKHLITATGQRVTLRCSPRSGDLSVYWYQQSLDQGLQFLIQYYNGEERAKGNILERFSAQQFPDLHSELNLSSLELGDSALYFCASGDRVGETQYFGPGTRLLVL.

The CDR3 DNA sequence: TGCAGCGTTGATTCCGGGGGAAAGGTCTACGAGCAGTACTTC. Its translation is CSVDSGGKVYEQYF. The chain is built from TRBV29-1 and TRBJ2-7, with D possibly TRBD2 on 6 matching bases. Germline V CDR1 and CDR2: SQVTM, ANQGSEA. The CDR3 is 14 residues long. Trimming removed 3 bases at V and 3 bases at J, with 15 bases between.

This sequence joins TRBV19 and TRBJ1-5; the match to TRBD1 covers 7 bases. This CDR3 spans 14 amino acids. The germline CDR1 and CDR2 sequences are LNHDA and SQIVND (reference sequence). With 6 bases clipped from V and 4 bases from J, the junction kept 6 bases outside the gene matches. The CDR3 nucleotides are TGTGCCAGTAGGGGCAGGGGGGTAAATCAGCCCCAGCATTTT. This translates into CASRGRGVNQPQHF.

This rearrangement joins TRBV9 to TRBJ2-1; TRBD2 matches 8 bases. Germline trimming cut 0 bases from V and 9 bases from J; bases unmatched to any gene: 2. This CDR3 spans 13 amino acids. Per germline, CDR1 SGDLS and CDR2 YYNGEE. The CDR3 nucleotides are TGTGCCAGCAGCGTAGCACTAGCGGCTGAGCAGTTCTTC. The encoded protein is CASSVALAAEQFF. Full variable domain (rest looked up from reference TRBV9 and TRBJ2-1): DSGVTQTPKHLITATGQRVTLRCSPRSGDLSVYWYQQSLDQGLQFLIQYYNGEERAKGNILERFSAQQFPDLHSELNLSSLELGDSALYFCASSVALAAEQFFGPGTRLTVL.

A note on this clone: This CDR3 is also generated by other DNA sequences in the sample. This chain joins TRBV19 and TRBJ2-1, with no clear D. V gave up 4 bases and J gave up 6 bases, with 4 bases separating them. Germline values: CDR1 LNHDA, CDR2 SQIVND (reference sequence). The CDR3 loop spans 11 amino acids. Written as DNA, the CDR3 is TGTGCCAGTAGTAGGGCCAATGAGCAGTTCTTC. The encoded protein is CASSRANEQFF.

The CDR3 reads CAISESGGPSYEQYF. The CDR3 DNA follows: TGTGCCATCAGTGAGTCGGGCGGGCCCTCCTACGAGCAGTACTTC. This chain joins TRBV10-3 and TRBJ2-7, with D possibly TRBD2 on 5 matching bases. CDR3 length equals 15 residues. V lost 0 bases to trimming and J lost 0 bases, with 9 bases between them. Germline V gene sequence: CDR1 ENHRY, CDR2 SYGVKD.

This clone was detected once. This chain links TRBV28 with TRBJ2-5, with D perhaps matching TRBD1 or TRBD2 (5 bases each). The CDR3 is 15 amino acids. Trimming removed 7 bases from V and 4 bases from J, with 19 bases in between. Per germline, CDR1 MDHEN and CDR2 SYDVKM. CDR3 region: CASNRDRALGETQYF. In nucleotides, the CDR3 is TGTGCCAGCAACCGGGACCGCGCCCTGGGAGAGACCCAGTACTTC.

The CDR3 sequence is CASSQGMRGGQETQYF. The CDR3 nucleotides are TGCGCCAGCAGCCAAGGGATGAGGGGGGGACAAGAGACCCAGTACTTC. The chain couples TRBV4-1 to TRBJ2-5; D may be TRBD2 (7 bases). Germline lookup yields CDR1 MGHRA and CDR2 YSYEKL. This CDR3 has 16 amino acids. V lost 1 base and J 2 bases, leaving 14 bases between the germline ends.

This clone was seen just once. The rearrangement links TRBV27 to TRBJ1-2; 8 bases agree with TRBD1. This CDR3 has 15 amino acids. The germline CDR1 and CDR2 sequences are MNHEY and SMNVEV (reference sequence). V lost 3 bases, J lost 4 bases, and 7 bases stayed unmatched. CDR3 DNA sequence: TGTGCCAGCAGTTTGTCAGGGGGCTCTCCCTATGGCTACACCTTC. Translation gives CASSLSGGSPYGYTF.

The chain carries TRBV7-9 and TRBJ2-2, with no clear D. V lost 4 bases and J 10 bases, leaving 7 bases between the germline ends. Germline CDR1 SEHNR, CDR2 FQNEAQ (reference sequence). This CDR3 has 11 amino acids. CDR3 DNA: TGTGCCAGCAGCTCTCTGGTGGAGCTGTTTTTT. Amino acid sequence: CASSSLVELFF.

This chain joins TRBV4-2 and TRBJ2-5; D call uncertain. Germline V gene data show CDR1 as LGHNA and CDR2 as YNFKEQ. V lost 3 bases to trimming and J lost 2 bases, with 13 bases between them. This CDR3 contains 15 residues. This CDR3 is CASSQTARSQETQYF. The DNA of the CDR3 is TGTGCCAGCAGCCAGACGGCCCGTTCACAAGAGACCCAGTACTTC.

V and J are TRBV7-9 and TRBJ1-3, with TRBD1 as a possible D gene (5 bases). This CDR3 region has 17 residues. V was shortened by 5 bases and J by 7 bases, with 24 bases between the two germline ends. Germline V lookup: CDR1 SEHNR, CDR2 FQNEAQ (reference sequence). The CDR3 nucleotides are TGTGCCAGCAGCCCTCCCTGGGACCACACAAGGGATAACACCATATATTTT. Translation: CASSPPWDHTRDNTIYF. Supplemented by reference TRBV7-9 and TRBJ1-3, the full variable domain reads DTGVSQNPRHKITKRGQNVTFRCDPISEHNRLYWYRQTLGQGPEFLTYFQNEAQLEKSRLLSDRFSAERPKGSFSTLEIQRTEQGDSAMYLCASSPPWDHTRDNTIYFGEGSWLTVV.

V usage is TRBV7-9 and J usage is TRBJ1-4, with 8 positions matching TRBD1. The CDR3 is made up of 15 amino acids. CDR1 is SEHNR and CDR2 is FQNEAQ in the germline V gene (reference sequence). The J segment lost 8 bases and the V segment lost 5 bases, leaving 10 bases of the junction unmatched. CDR3 coding DNA: TGTGCCAGCAGCGCGGACAGGGAAGGTCGGGAAAAACTGTTTTTT. Translating it yields CASSADREGREKLFF.

This chain uses TRBV9 with TRBJ2-7; D is possibly TRBD1 (6 bases). Germline CDR1 reads SGDLS; CDR2 reads YYNGEE. Trimming left V 3 bases short and J 3 bases short, with 10 bases between. This CDR3 is built from 13 residues. The CDR3 reads CASSGQENYEQYF. The CDR3, as DNA: TGTGCCAGCAGCGGACAGGAAAACTACGAGCAGTACTTC. The full variable domain, with the rest looked up from reference TRBV9 and TRBJ2-7, is DSGVTQTPKHLITATGQRVTLRCSPRSGDLSVYWYQQSLDQGLQFLIQYYNGEERAKGNILERFSAQQFPDLHSELNLSSLELGDSALYFCASSGQENYEQYFGPGTRLTVT.

This chain joins TRBV7-6 and TRBJ1-2; 10 bases are a match to TRBD1. This CDR3 spans 15 amino acids. Germline-derived CDR1 and CDR2 are SGHVS and FNYEAQ. The V gene end was trimmed by 0 bases and the J gene end by 3 bases; junction bases not matched to a gene: 1. The CDR3 protein is CASSLAGTGDYGYTF. The CDR3 DNA sequence: TGTGCCAGCAGCTTAGCAGGGACAGGGGACTATGGCTACACCTTC.

The chain has TRBV4-1 and TRBJ1-3; 7 bases align to TRBD1. V trimming: 0 bases; J trimming: 4 bases; junction bases outside the gene matches: 9. This CDR3 is built from 17 residues. CDR1 is MGHRA, CDR2 YSYEKL, per germline. The CDR3 nucleotides read TGCGCCAGCAGCCAAGAATCAGACAGGGACTTAGGAAACACCATATATTTT. Protein product: CASSQESDRDLGNTIYF.